Below are 14 T cell receptor beta chains sequenced from a single sample in a study of cytomegalovirus exposure and HLA in healthy donors. PCR was performed using 60 Vbeta and 13 Jbeta primers. The data were produced by immunoSEQ multiplex PCR, yet TCRdb's version contains in-frame clones alone and is incomplete. The sample lists 75,000 to 90,000 clones, around 76% occurring once. The sample was PBMCs. The receptor source for this set is a male donor in good health and CMV-seropositive.

The chain links TRBV4-2 to TRBJ1-2; D not certain. This CDR3 comprises 16 residues. Germline V gives CDR1 LGHNA, CDR2 YNFKEQ. V lost 0 bases and J 7 bases, leaving 18 bases between the germline ends. The CDR3 bases are TGTGCCAGCAGCCAAGATCAAGCCCAAGGGAGGAGTGGCTACACCTTC. It is translated as CASSQDQAQGRSGYTF.

V is TRBV6-4 and J is TRBJ1-2; D is ambiguous. V lost 6 bases to trimming and J lost 5 bases, with 16 bases between them. The CDR3 has 14 residues. Germline V gives CDR1 MRHNA, CDR2 SNTAGT. DNA for the CDR3: TGTGCCAGCAGCCCAGCCGGGTTCCGGTATGGCTACACCTTC. Residues: CASSPAGFRYGYTF.

CDR3 coding DNA: TGTGCCAGCAGCAGCGTACGGGCAGGGGCCTACAATGAGCAGTTCTTC. This codes for CASSSVRAGAYNEQFF. V usage is TRBV9 and J usage is TRBJ2-1; D is perhaps TRBD1 (6 bases). V was cut by 4 bases and J by 2 bases, with 16 bases left in between. Per germline, CDR1 SGDLS and CDR2 YYNGEE. This CDR3 region has 16 residues.

The rearrangement links TRBV2 to TRBJ2-2; TRBD2 aligns across 12 bases. This CDR3 has 16 residues. The V segment lost 4 bases and the J segment 4 bases; nucleotides outside the gene matches: 4. The germline V gene encodes CDR1 SNHLY and CDR2 FYNNEI. The DNA of the CDR3 is TGTGCCAGCAGTGCCGGACTAGCGGGGATCACCGGGGAGCTGTTTTTT. Encoded protein: CASSAGLAGITGELFF. Full variable domain (remainder filled in from reference TRBV2 and TRBJ2-2): EPEVTQTPSHQVTQMGQEVILRCVPISNHLYFYWYRQILGQKVEFLVSFYNNEISEKSEIFDDQFSVERPDGSNFTLKIRSTKLEDSAMYFCASSAGLAGITGELFFGEGSRLTVL.

In its sample, this clone was seen a few times. The chain carries TRBV7-2 and TRBJ2-5, with D possibly TRBD2 on 5 matching bases. Germline CDR1 is SGHTA and CDR2 is FQGNSA. The CDR3 covers 12 residues. With 1 base removed from V and 9 bases from J, the gap between germline ends came to 9 bases. The CDR3: CASSLVREPQYF. CDR3 DNA sequence: TGTGCCAGCAGCTTAGTTCGGGAACCCCAGTACTTC.

This chain uses TRBV5-1 with TRBJ1-5; D possibly corresponds to TRBD1 (6 bases). The V end lost 5 bases, the J end lost 5 bases, and 11 bases lay between the germline ends. The CDR3 is made up of 13 amino acids. Germline-derived CDR1 and CDR2 are SGHRS and YFSETQ. The CDR3 sequence: CASSSSGDQPQHF. The CDR3 nucleotides are TGCGCCAGCAGTTCGTCAGGGGATCAGCCCCAGCATTTT.

This clone has a handful of counts. This chain uses TRBV5-4 with TRBJ2-7; D is possibly TRBD2 (6 bases). Germline loops: CDR1 SGHNT, CDR2 YYREEE (reference sequence). V lost 2 bases to trimming and J lost 6 bases, with 15 bases between them. This CDR3 comprises 14 residues. The CDR3 DNA sequence: TGTGCCAGCAGCTTCGGGGGTGGTGGCATCGAGCAGTACTTC. It codes for CASSFGGGGIEQYF.

This chain connects TRBV5-5 to TRBJ1-6; 9 bases match TRBD1. The V segment lost 5 bases and the J segment 8 bases; nucleotides outside the gene matches: 5. The CDR3 is 14 residues long. Germline values: CDR1 SGHKS, CDR2 YYEKEE (reference sequence). The CDR3, as DNA: TGTGCCAGCAGGCCGGGACAGGGTGATTCACCCCTCCACTTT. Residues: CASRPGQGDSPLHF.

The chain carries TRBV5-1 and TRBJ2-3; the match to TRBD2 covers 13 bases. CDR3 length: 16 amino acids. Germline loops: CDR1 SGHRS, CDR2 YFSETQ. V lost 3 bases to trimming and J lost 4 bases; unmatched junction nucleotides: 5. The CDR3 coding sequence is TGCGCCAGCAGCTCCTGGACTAGCGGGGGCTCAGATACGCAGTATTTT. Translating gives CASSSWTSGGSDTQYF.

The chain has TRBV19 and TRBJ1-1, with 8 positions matching TRBD1. The CDR3 spans 15 residues. After removal of 10 bases from V and 0 bases from J, the junction contained 10 bases not matched to a gene. Germline loops: CDR1 LNHDA, CDR2 SQIVND (reference sequence). CDR3 DNA sequence: TGTGCCACGACTGACAGGGGTCAAATGAACACTGAAGCTTTCTTT. Its translation: CATTDRGQMNTEAFF.

V usage is TRBV5-1 and J usage is TRBJ2-1; the D gene is possibly TRBD2 (5 bases). The CDR3 totals 15 residues. Trimming left V 5 bases short and J 7 bases short, with 19 bases between. Germline V gives CDR1 SGHRS, CDR2 YFSETQ. DNA of the CDR3: TGCGCCAGCAGTATGGGCGGGTTAACGTCGAATGAGCAGTTCTTC. It specifies CASSMGGLTSNEQFF.

The CDR3 bases are TGTGCTAGCGGCCCCGGGACTAGCGTAGCCAATGAGCAGTTCTTC. This encodes CASGPGTSVANEQFF. The chain joins TRBV12-5 to TRBJ2-1, with TRBD2 matching over 10 bases. The CDR3 is 15 amino acids. CDR1 LGHNT and CDR2 FRNRAP come from the germline V gene. J gave up 6 bases and V 9 bases, and 11 bases lay outside the gene matches.

In this sample, this clone turned up a few times. V is TRBV4-3 and J is TRBJ1-4; D is perhaps TRBD1 (6 bases). CDR3 length: 18 residues. V lost 4 bases and J 1 base, leaving 19 bases between the germline ends. Germline values: CDR1 LGHNA, CDR2 YSLEER. The CDR3 spells CASSPNFRQVGTNEKLFF. CDR3 nucleotides: TGCGCCAGCAGCCCCAATTTTAGACAGGTCGGAACTAATGAAAAACTGTTTTTT.

The rearrangement uses TRBV5-1 and TRBJ2-5, with D possibly TRBD1 on 5 matching bases. The DNA end favors TRBJ2-7, so the J call may be wrong. CDR1 is SGHRS, CDR2 YFSETQ, per germline. The CDR3 length is 14 residues. This CDR3 reads CASSGGQGNYEQYF. The CDR3 region has the DNA TGCGCCAGCAGCGGCGGACAAGGGAACTACGAGCAGTACTTC.